The 9 T cell receptor beta chains presented below share a single source sample, sequenced in a study of T cells in women clearing cervical HPV infection. This table comes from immunoSEQ multiplex PCR, and its TCRdb copy is limited to in-frame clones, with some not included. The sample yields approximately 44,000 clones, of which the top ten take up about 8%. The sequencing input was blood buffy coat. The receptors shown here come from a woman between 18 and 70 years old with a cervical HPV16 infection that either progressed to CIN3+ or cleared (not recorded which).

A remark on this clone: The read ends 3 residues shy of where the CDR3 ends; the end is completed using the germline J gene. V gene TRBV19 combines with J gene TRBJ2-1, with D possibly TRBD2 on 5 matching bases. Germline CDR1 is LNHDA and CDR2 is SQIVND (reference sequence). V was clipped by 2 bases and J by 4 bases, with 12 bases between them. The CDR3 runs to 15 residues. Partial CDR3 DNA: TGTGCCAGTAGTATAATCGCTAGCAGATACAATGAG. It yields the protein CASSIIASRYNE. Given in full, the CDR3 is CASSIIASRYNEQFF.

As for this clone: The CDR3 goes on 3 residues after the read ends, and that part is filled in from the germline J gene. The V and J genes are TRBV20-1 and TRBJ2-5; tentative D call: TRBD1 (6 bases). V was clipped by 1 base and J by 5 bases, with 11 bases between them. Per germline, CDR1 DFQATT and CDR2 SNEGSKA (reference sequence). This CDR3 spans 13 amino acids. CDR3 bases read: TGCAGTGCTAGAGTGACAGGAAGCGAGACC. It encodes CSARVTGSET. Given in full, the CDR3 is CSARVTGSETQYF.

This clone is medium-sized (0.01 to 0.1%) by frequency. The CDR3 goes on 3 residues after the read ends, and that part is filled in from the germline J gene. V and J are TRBV29-1 and TRBJ2-1, with 7 bases identical to TRBD1. The CDR3 loop spans 13 amino acids. Germline loops: CDR1 SQVTM, CDR2 ANQGSEA. V lost 6 bases to trimming and J lost 8 bases; unmatched junction nucleotides: 10. CDR3: CSVLQGFGDEQFF. The sequenced CDR3 bases are TGCAGCGTACTACAGGGGTTTGGCGATGAG.

On this clone: Read coverage stops 3 residues before the CDR3 terminus; the germline J gene supplies the remainder. This sequence joins TRBV5-4 and TRBJ2-6, with a possible D match to TRBD1 (5 bases). Germline V gives CDR1 SGHNT, CDR2 YYREEE (reference sequence). This CDR3 contains 13 residues. The V end lost 7 bases, the J end lost 3 bases, and 8 bases lay between the germline ends. CDR3 in amino acids: CASGAVGANVLTF. The DNA read from the CDR3 is TGTGCCAGCGGGGCGGTTGGGGCCAACGTC.

With respect to this clone: The read ends 3 residues before the CDR3 terminus; that terminus is restored from the germline J gene. This chain uses TRBV5-1 with TRBJ2-1; 7 nucleotides agree with TRBD1. V shed 3 bases, J shed 2 bases, and the junction held 2 bases outside the gene matches. The CDR3 length is 14 residues. CDR1 is SGHRS, CDR2 YFSETQ, per germline. The CDR3 protein is CASSYQGAYNEQFF. The CDR3 DNA, read in part, is TGCGCCAGCAGCTACCAGGGGGCCTACAATGAG.

Details on this clone: The CDR3 extends 3 residues past the end of the read, so its final part is completed from the germline J gene. The rearrangement links TRBV20-1 to TRBJ2-7; 7 bases fit TRBD1. Trimming cost V 4 bases and J 2 bases; bases outside gene matches: 8. CDR3 size: 14 residues. Per germline, CDR1 DFQATT and CDR2 SNEGSKA (reference sequence). The DNA read from the CDR3 is TGCAGTGCTAACGACAGGGTCTATCCCTACGAG. Its protein product is CSANDRVYPYE. The complete CDR3 protein is CSANDRVYPYEQYF.

A remark on this clone: From the germline J gene comes the end of the CDR3, since the read stops 3 residues before it. The chain recombines TRBV11-2 with TRBJ2-3; 11 bases align to TRBD2. The CDR3 covers 14 residues. Unmatched junction bases numbered 1, after V lost 2 bases and J lost 6 bases. CDR1 and CDR2 (germline): SGHAT, FQNNGV. CDR3 protein: CASSLTSGSDTQYF. Partial CDR3 DNA: TGTGCCAGCAGCTTAACTAGCGGGAGTGATACG. Together with reference TRBV11-2 and TRBJ2-3, the CDR3 gives the full variable domain: EAGVAQSPRYKIIEKRQSVAFWCNPISGHATLYWYQQILGQGPKLLIQFQNNGVVDDSQLPKDRFSAERLKGVDSTLKIQPAKLEDSAVYLCASSLTSGSDTQYFGPGTRLTVL.

With respect to this clone: The CDR3 is cut off 3 residues early in the read; its end comes from the germline J gene. The V and J genes are TRBV18 and TRBJ2-1; D uncertain. This CDR3 has 15 residues. The ends were cut back, 1 base at V and 8 bases at J, with 15 bases in the middle. In germline, CDR1 is KGHSH, CDR2 LQKENI. CDR3 DNA, as far as it was read: TGTGCCAGCTCACCACGAGACCCGCTAGAAGATGAG. This sequence encodes CASSPRDPLEDE. The CDR3 reads in full as CASSPRDPLEDEQFF.

Concerning this clone itself: The CDR3 goes on 3 residues after the read ends, and that part is filled in from the germline J gene. This chain joins TRBV7-4 and TRBJ2-3; 8 nucleotides agree with TRBD1. Germline CDR1 and CDR2: SGHVT and SQSDAQ. This CDR3 comprises 16 residues. The J segment lost 2 bases and the V segment lost 2 bases, leaving 6 bases of the junction unmatched. The CDR3 reads CASSLTDRALTDTQYF. Incomplete CDR3 DNA: TGTGCCAGCAGCTTAACGGACAGGGCGCTCACAGATACG. The whole variable domain, remainder taken from reference TRBV7-4 and TRBJ2-3, is GAGVSQSPRYKVAKRGRDVALRCDSISGHVTLYWYRQTLGQGSEVLTYSQSDAQRDKSGRPSGRFSAERPERSVSTLKIQRTEQGDSAVYLCASSLTDRALTDTQYFGPGTRLTVL.